The clone carrying this T cell receptor (beta chain) was seen ten or more times. Its antigen is undetermined. The data derive from a study of T cells in Graves' hyperthyroidism and ophthalmopathy. This CDR3 comprises 14 residues. V was clipped by 7 bases and J by 10 bases, with 17 bases between them. CDR1 SNHLY and CDR2 FYNNEI come from the germline V gene. The study enrolled patients aged 18 to 65 with newly diagnosed hyperthyroidism of under 2 months' duration. Together with thyroid ultrasound, orbital computed tomography, serum thyroxine and TRAb, clinical symptoms were used for diagnoses. Study-level points and caveats: The blood repertoire included most of the expanded thyroid clonotypes above 0.001. The model anticipated ophthalmopathy a median around six months pre-onset.

TCR beta CDR3 regions were amplified from RNA transcripts. First-round RT-PCR targeting the TCR CDR3 was performed with the HTBI primer set. TCRdb ran MiXCR on the multiplex PCR reads and lists one entry per CDR3 protein. The top ten clones hold about a third of a sample with over 700,000 distinct CDR3 sequences, 35% of them seen once. This TCR was recovered from a woman in her forties with Graves' hyperthyroidism. This chain joins TRBV2 and TRBJ1-6; D is unresolved. The sequenced sample consisted of blood. The CDR3 loop is CASTEDSSYSPLHF. CDR3 DNA: TGTGCCAGCACGGAGGACTCTAGTTACTCACCCCTCCACTTT.